These T cell receptor beta chains were read from a single sample in a study of read filtering for tumor transcriptome and immune sequencing. TCRdb called the reads again in MiXCR, with one record for every CDR3 protein. The sample comprises tens of thousands of distinct CDR3 sequences, under 25% of which are singletons, and about a sixth rests with the top ten. Sequencing used a population of CD138-negative cells sorted from bone marrow. These receptors were collected from a donor at least 40 years old with multiple myeloma. Each CDR3 is given with its conserved first and last residue. Each record gives: CDR3 length, clone size, J gene, V gene, D gene, CDR3 protein, CDR3 DNA. The D gene is left open where the match is weak. Not all rows give a size; the values are once, few, many and, for expanded clones, a class.

>14|many|TRBJ2-7|TRBV5-1|TRBD2
CASSPSGGYSEQYF
TGCGCCAGCAGTCCATCGGGGGGGTATAGTGAGCAGTACTTC
>14|many|TRBJ2-3|TRBV6-1|TRBD1
CASTRGQGGDTQYF
TGTGCCAGCACCAGAGGACAGGGGGGAGATACGCAGTATTTT
>16|.|TRBJ2-1|TRBV27|TRBD2
CASSPGLAGGWNEQFF
TGTGCCAGCAGTCCGGGACTAGCGGGGGGGTGGAATGAGCAGTTCTTC
>14|medium-sized|TRBJ2-1|TRBV5-1|TRBD2
CASSLAGGYIEQFF
TGCGCCAGCAGTTTAGCGGGAGGGTATATTGAGCAGTTCTTC
>13|.|TRBJ1-2|TRBV7-9|.
CASSLGQLYGYTF
TGTGCCAGCAGCTTAGGACAGCTCTATGGCTACACCTTC
>16|few|TRBJ1-5|TRBV28|TRBD1
CASTLKQGRSNQPQHF
TGTGCCAGCACCCTGAAACAGGGGAGGAGCAATCAGCCCCAGCATTTT
>16|few|TRBJ1-5|TRBV5-1|.
CASSLGPGPSNQPQHF
TGCGCCAGCAGCTTGGGTCCAGGACCGAGCAATCAGCCCCAGCATTTT
>13|.|TRBJ2-7|TRBV6-5|.
CASRRGEAYEQYF
TGTGCCAGCAGACGCGGGGAGGCCTACGAGCAGTACTTC
>17|many|TRBJ1-1|TRBV5-6|TRBD1
CASSNPRTGPWGTEAFF
TGTGCCAGCAGCAACCCCCGGACAGGGCCGTGGGGCACTGAAGCTTTCTTT
>12|.|TRBJ2-1|TRBV3-1|TRBD2
CASSQGGGEQFF
TGTGCCAGCAGCCAAGGGGGGGGTGAGCAGTTCTTC
>15|many|TRBJ1-5|TRBV5-1|.
CASSLGVGRNQPQHF
TGCGCCAGCAGCTTGGGTGTAGGTAGAAATCAGCCCCAGCATTTT
>12|few|TRBJ2-1|TRBV3-1|.
CASSQVLGEQFF
TGTGCCAGCAGCCAAGTGCTTGGGGAGCAGTTCTTC
>16|.|TRBJ1-5|TRBV20-1|.
CSARDPGEFSNQPQHF
TGCAGTGCTAGAGATCCGGGGGAGTTTAGCAATCAGCCCCAGCATTTT
>17|.|TRBJ2-6|TRBV11-2|.
CASSTWGLAPGANFLTF
TGTGCCAGCAGTACCTGGGGGCTAGCGCCTGGGGCCAACTTCCTGACTTTC
>16|many|TRBJ2-3|TRBV7-2|TRBD2
CASSPSPSGGGDTQYF
TGTGCCAGCAGCCCGTCTCCTAGCGGGGGAGGAGATACGCAGTATTTT
>13|.|TRBJ2-1|TRBV10-3|.
CAISESRGTEQFF
TGTGCCATCAGTGAGTCCCGGGGTACGGAGCAGTTCTTC
>13|many|TRBJ2-7|TRBV29-1|TRBD1
CSAGTGETYEQYF
TGCAGCGCGGGGACAGGGGAAACCTACGAGCAGTACTTC
>14|.|TRBJ2-5|TRBV2|TRBD2
CASVPAGTEGTQYF
TGTGCCAGCGTGCCAGCGGGGACGGAGGGGACCCAGTACTTC
>14|few|TRBJ1-1|TRBV5-6|TRBD1
CASSRNRGRTEAFF
TGTGCCAGCAGCAGAAACAGGGGGCGGACTGAAGCTTTCTTT
>13|few|TRBJ2-3|TRBV6-6|.
CASSYPGTDTQYF
TGTGCCAGCAGTTACCCGGGGACAGATACGCAGTATTTT
>12|many|TRBJ2-1|TRBV7-9|TRBD1
CASSPTGMNQFF
TGTGCCAGCAGCCCGACAGGGATGAATCAGTTCTTC
>19|many|TRBJ2-1|TRBV5-1|.
CASSADRDGRQTVYNEQFF
TGCGCCAGCAGCGCAGACCGGGACGGCCGCCAAACTGTCTACAATGAGCAGTTCTTC
>15|many|TRBJ2-7|TRBV30|.
CAWNSGGGETYEQYF
TGTGCCTGGAACAGCGGCGGCGGGGAGACCTACGAGCAGTACTTC
>20|many|TRBJ2-6|TRBV4-1|TRBD1
CASSQDWDRGLSSGANVLTF
TGCGCCAGCAGCCAAGATTGGGACAGGGGACTTAGCTCTGGGGCCAACGTCCTGACTTTC
>14|many|TRBJ2-5|TRBV29-1|.
CSVPEDSRAGAQYF
TGCAGCGTCCCTGAGGACAGTAGGGCGGGTGCCCAGTACTTC
>15|few|TRBJ2-2|TRBV6-6|.
CASSYSGLNTGELFF
TGTGCCAGCAGTTACTCTGGTCTTAACACCGGGGAGCTGTTTTTT
>16|few|TRBJ2-5|TRBV4-1|TRBD1
CASSHSGTGAQETQYF
TGCGCCAGCAGCCACTCCGGGACAGGAGCACAAGAGACCCAGTACTTC
>15|.|TRBJ2-7|TRBV5-1|TRBD2
CASSSLGLAAYGQYF
TGCGCCAGCAGCTCGCTGGGACTAGCGGCCTACGGGCAGTACTTC
>15|few|TRBJ2-1|TRBV4-2|TRBD2
CASSLGLAGLNEQFF
TGTGCCAGCAGCCTGGGACTAGCGGGACTAAATGAGCAGTTCTTC
>16|once|TRBJ2-1|TRBV6-5|TRBD2
CAGKISQAGRYNEQFF
TGTGCCGGCAAAATTTCACAAGCGGGAAGGTACAATGAGCAGTTCTTC
>13|.|TRBJ1-5|TRBV27|.
CASARREGQPQRF
TGTGCCAGCGCTCGCAGGGAAGGTCAGCCCCAGCGTTTT
>13|many|TRBJ2-4|TRBV29-1|TRBD1
CSVGTGGGISQYF
TGCAGCGTTGGGACAGGGGGTGGAATCAGTCAGTACTTC
>15|.|TRBJ1-5|TRBV28|.
CASSTGTVSNQPQHF
TGTGCCAGCAGTACCGGGACGGTTAGCAATCAGCCCCAGCATTTT
>15|many|TRBJ2-2|TRBV28|TRBD1
CASSRDRGLPGELFF
TGTGCCAGCAGCCGAGACAGGGGTTTGCCCGGGGAGCTGTTTTTT
>17|few|TRBJ2-7|TRBV5-1|TRBD1
CASSSPGIQGSSYEQYF
TGCGCCAGCAGCTCACCCGGGATACAGGGGAGCTCCTACGAGCAGTACTTC
>15|many|TRBJ2-7|TRBV20-1|TRBD1
CSAPPGTGRLLEQYF
TGCAGTGCTCCTCCCGGGACAGGCCGACTCTTGGAGCAGTACTTC
>16|few|TRBJ2-2|TRBV18|.
CASSPPWGRQTGELFF
TGTGCCAGCTCACCACCGTGGGGCAGGCAGACCGGGGAGCTGTTTTTT
>17|many|TRBJ2-2|TRBV7-9|.
CASSLVSRAYNTGELFF
TGTGCCAGCAGCTTAGTTTCGCGGGCCTACAACACCGGGGAGCTGTTTTTT
>15|many|TRBJ2-3|TRBV5-1|.
CASSLGNGGADTQYF
TGCGCCAGCAGCTTGGGCAATGGAGGGGCAGATACGCAGTATTTT
>13|.|TRBJ2-3|TRBV20-1|.
CSARAGSTDTQYF
TGCAGTGCTAGAGCGGGCAGCACAGATACGCAGTATTTT
>14|many|TRBJ1-1|TRBV29-1|.
CSVEDLGTNTEAFF
TGCAGCGTTGAAGATCTTGGTACAAACACTGAAGCTTTCTTT
>14|many|TRBJ2-1|TRBV7-3|.
CASSPPGGGDEQFF
TGTGCCAGCAGCCCCCCCGGCGGAGGGGATGAGCAGTTCTTC